These 18 T cell receptor beta chains originate from one sample sequenced in a study of blood T cell repertoires in COVID-19. Produced via immunoSEQ multiplex PCR; TCRdb's table is partial and in-frame only. The table records some 40,000 clones, approximately 80% of them present only once. Sequences were obtained from peripheral blood. These receptors were collected from a man aged 65 to 79 with acute or convalescent COVID-19.

The chain has TRBV5-1 and TRBJ1-1, with no clear D. This CDR3 region has 13 residues. The germline gives CDR1 SGHRS, CDR2 YFSETQ. Trimming pared 3 bases from V and 1 base from J, leaving 7 bases between. The CDR3 DNA reads as TGCGCCAGCAGCTCAACACAGAACACTGAAGCTTTCTTT. Protein: CASSSTQNTEAFF.

The chain links TRBV6-5 to TRBJ1-2; 9 bases fit TRBD1. This CDR3 has 14 amino acids. Germline CDR1 MNHEY, CDR2 SVGAGI. V was clipped by 5 bases and J by 7 bases; unmatched bases: 8. The CDR3 here is CASSRTGGSGGYTF. The CDR3 nucleotides are TGTGCCAGCAGTCGAACAGGGGGCTCGGGTGGCTACACCTTC.

The V call is TRBV7-2, the J call TRBJ1-4; 8 bases are shared with TRBD1. V was pared by 1 base and J by 8 bases, with 6 bases of the junction left unmatched. From germline, CDR1 is SGHTA and CDR2 FQGNSA. CDR3 length: 15 amino acids. As DNA, the CDR3 is TGTGCCAGCAGCTTAGGCCAGGGGGCACGAGAAAAACTGTTTTTT. Protein sequence: CASSLGQGAREKLFF. Combining the CDR3 with reference TRBV7-2 and TRBJ1-4 gives the whole variable domain GAGVSQSPSNKVTEKGKDVELRCDPISGHTALYWYRQSLGQGLEFLIYFQGNSAPDKSGLPSDRFSAERTGGSVSTLTIQRTQQEDSAVYLCASSLGQGAREKLFFGSGTQLSVL.

The chain joins TRBV24-1 to TRBJ2-5; unclear D gene. Germline lookup yields CDR1 KGHDR and CDR2 SFDVKD. Trimming left V 2 bases short and J 7 bases short, with 10 bases between. This CDR3 is 13 amino acids long. CDR3 sequence: CATSDYSSGTQYF. The CDR3 coding sequence is TGTGCCACCAGTGATTATAGCTCTGGGACCCAGTACTTC.

The chain joins TRBV6-5 to TRBJ2-7, with a tentative D call TRBD2 (5 bases). Germline loops: CDR1 MNHEY, CDR2 SVGAGI. Trimming cost V 0 bases and J 6 bases, with 15 bases left between them. The CDR3 runs 15 residues. The CDR3, as DNA: TGTGCCAGCAGTTACTCGATCGCAGACGGGATCGAGCAGTACTTC. Its protein product is CASSYSIADGIEQYF.

V usage is TRBV6-2 or TRBV6-3 and J usage is TRBJ2-6, with 9 bases matching TRBD1. The V gene's germline CDR1 is MNHEY and CDR2 SVGEGT. The CDR3 is 19 amino acids. V was clipped by 5 bases and J by 2 bases; unmatched bases: 13. The CDR3 sequence: CASSLDRDRDFAGANVLTF. For the CDR3, the DNA is TGTGCCAGCAGTCTGGACCGGGACAGGGACTTTGCTGGGGCCAACGTCCTGACTTTC.

The chain recombines TRBV23-1 with TRBJ1-5; D possibly corresponds to TRBD1 (6 bases). TRBV23-1 is known as an ORF, though its function is uncertain. The CDR3 has 19 amino acids. Trimming took 4 bases from V and 5 from J, leaving 27 bases between them. The CDR3 loop is CASSPTYREDSLGDQPQHF. The DNA of the CDR3 is TGCGCCAGCAGTCCTACGTACCGCGAGGACAGTCTAGGCGATCAGCCCCAGCATTTT.

This sequence joins TRBV11-3 and TRBJ2-7; no reliable D call. Germline assignment: CDR1 SGHNT and CDR2 YENEEA. Between the trimmed V and J ends, which lost 0 bases and 3 bases, there was a span of 12 bases. CDR3 length: 15 residues. CDR3 residues: CASSLEYGRFYEQYF. DNA of the CDR3: TGTGCCAGCAGCTTAGAGTATGGTAGATTCTACGAGCAGTACTTC. The whole variable domain, filled in from reference TRBV11-3 and TRBJ2-7, reads EAGVVQSPRYKIIEKKQPVAFWCNPISGHNTLYWYLQNLGQGPELLIRYENEEAVDDSQLPKDRFSAERLKGVDSTLKIQPAELGDSAVYLCASSLEYGRFYEQYFGPGTRLTVT.

The chain couples TRBV30 to TRBJ1-5, with D perhaps matching TRBD1 (6 bases). Germline assignment: CDR1 GTSNPN and CDR2 SVGIG (reference sequence). The CDR3 loop spans 13 amino acids. Trimming cost V 0 bases and J 7 bases, with 10 bases left between them. CDR3 protein: CAWSVQGGQPQHF. CDR3 nucleotides: TGTGCCTGGAGTGTACAGGGTGGCCAGCCCCAGCATTTT.

The chain combines TRBV7-2 with TRBJ2-2, with 7 bases that match TRBD1. This CDR3 has 16 amino acids. V lost 4 bases and J lost 2; bases outside the gene matches: 7. Germline assignment: CDR1 SGHTA and CDR2 FQGNSA. The CDR3 here is CASSSPGTDNTGELFF. CDR3 bases: TGTGCCAGCAGCTCCCCCGGGACAGACAACACCGGGGAGCTGTTTTTT.

The rearrangement uses TRBV7-9 and TRBJ2-1, with 8 nucleotides matching TRBD2. Germline V CDR1 and CDR2: SEHNR, FQNEAQ (reference sequence). The V and J ends lost 3 bases and 3 bases, in that order; junction bases with no gene match: 7. CDR3 length: 16 amino acids. CDR3 DNA: TGTGCCAGCAGCTTCCCGGGACTAGGGTACTACAATGAGCAGTTCTTC. It translates to CASSFPGLGYYNEQFF.

This clone has more than one count but fewer than ten. This sequence joins TRBV5-1 and TRBJ1-1; D is uncertain. Trimming shortened V by 4 bases and J by 0 bases, and 7 bases separated the two germline ends. This CDR3 has 13 residues. Germline CDR1 is SGHRS and CDR2 is YFSETQ. The CDR3 reads CASSLIMNTEAFF. CDR3 nucleotides: TGCGCCAGCAGCCTTATAATGAACACTGAAGCTTTCTTT.

V usage is TRBV5-6 and J usage is TRBJ1-1; no clear D. V lost 0 bases to trimming and J lost 0 bases, with 9 bases between them. CDR3 size: 15 residues. Germline V gene sequence: CDR1 SGHDT, CDR2 YYEEEE. The CDR3 bases are TGTGCCAGCAGCTTGGCTCTAGTTATGAACACTGAAGCTTTCTTT. Translated, it gives CASSLALVMNTEAFF.

This chain links TRBV7-2 with TRBJ1-2; 7 positions agree with TRBD1. This CDR3 region has 13 residues. Per the germline V gene, CDR1 is SGHTA and CDR2 is FQGNSA. After removal of 6 bases from V and 4 bases from J, the junction contained 5 bases not matched to a gene. This CDR3 is CASRLTGIYGYTF. The CDR3 DNA is TGTGCCAGCAGACTGACAGGGATCTATGGCTACACCTTC.

This clone was observed a handful of times. The gene calls are TRBV5-5 and TRBJ1-6; the D is unclear. Deletions cut 2 bases from V and 2 bases from J, with 14 bases between. The CDR3 runs 17 residues. Germline assignment: CDR1 SGHKS and CDR2 YYEKEE (reference sequence). The CDR3 DNA is TGTGCCAGCAGCTTCGTTGTCCTACCCCCCTATAATTCACCCCTCCACTTT. Residues: CASSFVVLPPYNSPLHF.

The chain carries TRBV9 and TRBJ1-1; 8 bases match TRBD1. Unmatched junction bases numbered 9, after V lost 4 bases and J lost 4 bases. The germline V gene has CDR1 SGDLS and CDR2 YYNGEE. This CDR3 has 15 amino acids. The CDR3, as DNA: TGTGCCAGCAGCACGCGACAGGGGTGGAGCACTGAAGCTTTCTTT. Translation: CASSTRQGWSTEAFF.

The CDR3 coding sequence is TGCGCCAGCAGCCTCGATGGAGTAGCGGGAACTTACGGGACAGATACGCAGTATTTT. Translated: CASSLDGVAGTYGTDTQYF. The chain employs TRBV5-1 and TRBJ2-3, with 8 positions matching TRBD2. The CDR3 is made up of 19 amino acids. Germline V lookup: CDR1 SGHRS, CDR2 YFSETQ. Trimming took 4 bases from V and 3 from J; bases not matched to a gene: 19.

CDR3 region: CASSQGFSQTAYYTF. The DNA of the CDR3 is TGCGCCAGCAGCCAAGGGTTCTCCCAAACTGCTTACTACACCTTC. The genes are TRBV4-1 and TRBJ1-2; D call uncertain. V gave up 1 base and J gave up 10 bases, with 19 bases separating them. Germline V lookup: CDR1 MGHRA, CDR2 YSYEKL. This CDR3 spans 15 amino acids.